What follows are 18 T cell receptor beta chains derived from one specimen sequenced in a study of control samples from healthy donors and cancer patients. The data were produced by immunoSEQ multiplex PCR, yet TCRdb's version contains in-frame clones alone and is incomplete. The table records 120,000 to 150,000 clones, 91% of them present only once. The sequenced sample was blood. The receptors here all came from a man aged 30 to 45 in good health.

V usage is TRBV6-1 and J usage is TRBJ2-7, with D unclear. Germline V gives CDR1 MNHNS, CDR2 SASEGT. The CDR3 spans 15 residues. Trimming stripped 0 bases from V and 0 bases from J, with 9 bases between. The CDR3 bases are TGTGCCAGCAGTGAAGCGCGGCCGAGCTCCTACGAGCAGTACTTC. It is translated as CASSEARPSSYEQYF.

CDR3 sequence reads: CASSLGLQLSSGANVLTF. Here the CDR3 DNA reads TGTGCCAGCAGCTTGGGGCTACAACTATCATCTGGGGCCAACGTCCTGACTTTC. The V gene is TRBV5-6, the J gene TRBJ2-6; D ambiguous. The V gene lost 0 bases and the J gene lost 1 base, with 14 bases spanning the gap. CDR1 and CDR2 from the germline V gene are SGHDT and YYEEEE. CDR3 length: 18 residues.

The chain employs TRBV6-6 and TRBJ1-4; no clear D gene. Germline V gives CDR1 MNHNY, CDR2 SVGAGI (reference sequence). Between the trimmed V and J ends, which lost 6 bases and 0 bases, there was a span of 11 bases. This CDR3 comprises 15 residues. The CDR3 spells CASRGDGTTNEKLFF. In DNA form, the CDR3 reads TGTGCCAGCAGAGGTGACGGTACAACTAATGAAAAACTGTTTTTT.

In regard to this clone: Other DNA sequences within the sample encode an identical CDR3. The V gene is TRBV25-1, the J gene TRBJ2-3; D gene unclear. CDR1 is MGHDK and CDR2 is SYGVNS in the germline V gene. The length of the CDR3 is 14 residues. Deletions cut 3 bases from V and 1 base from J, with 8 bases between. The CDR3, as DNA: TGTGCCAGCAGTGAGGGTCGGGGCACAGATACGCAGTATTTT. This translates into CASSEGRGTDTQYF.

The chain recombines TRBV5-5 with TRBJ2-7; weak D call: TRBD2 (5 bases). V was clipped by 0 bases and J by 2 bases, with 12 bases between them. Germline V gene data show CDR1 as SGHKS and CDR2 as YYEKEE (reference sequence). The CDR3 runs to 15 residues. CDR3 residues: CASSLETGGPYEQYF. The CDR3 DNA follows: TGTGCCAGCAGCTTGGAGACCGGAGGCCCCTACGAGCAGTACTTC.

This clone was counted a single time. The CDR3 nucleotides read TGTGCCAGCAGTCTTAGCTCTGGAAACACCATATATTTT. Translating it yields CASSLSSGNTIYF. The J gene is TRBJ1-3, the V gene TRBV27; D gene unclear. V was clipped by 5 bases and J by 0 bases, with 5 bases between them. CDR1 and CDR2 from the germline V gene are MNHEY and SMNVEV (reference sequence). The CDR3 spans 13 residues.

The V and J genes are TRBV11-2 and TRBJ2-7; TRBD1 is a possible D gene (6 bases). V lost 1 base and J lost 4, with 14 bases in between. Germline V CDR1 and CDR2: SGHAT, FQNNGV. This CDR3 is 15 amino acids long. The CDR3 sequence: CASSLGAGDSYEQYF. The CDR3 DNA sequence: TGTGCCAGCAGCTTAGGGGCAGGGGATAGTTACGAGCAGTACTTC.

The rearrangement joins TRBV19 to TRBJ1-1; D uncertain. Trimming took off 4 bases at V and 1 base at J, with 10 bases between the two ends. The germline CDR1 and CDR2 sequences are LNHDA and SQIVND (reference sequence). CDR3 length: 14 residues. CDR3 in DNA: TGTGCCAGTAGTACCCACTTGGAGAACACTGAAGCTTTCTTT. Residues: CASSTHLENTEAFF.

The V call is TRBV28, the J call TRBJ1-3; D is unresolved. This CDR3 contains 15 residues. V was pared by 3 bases and J by 4 bases, with 13 bases between. CDR1 MDHEN and CDR2 SYDVKM come from the germline V gene. DNA for the CDR3: TGTGCCAGCAGTTTCCTATCTGGGTCAGGAAACACCATATATTTT. This gives the protein CASSFLSGSGNTIYF.

About this clone: Different DNA sequences within this sample yield the same CDR3. The rearrangement joins TRBV5-1 to TRBJ2-2; tentative D call: TRBD2 (7 bases). CDR3 length equals 13 residues. V was trimmed by 4 bases and J by 6 bases, leaving 10 bases between them. CDR1 is SGHRS and CDR2 is YFSETQ in the germline V gene. CDR3 nucleotides: TGCGCCAGCAGCCTGGGGGGGCCCGGGGAGCTGTTTTTT. Its protein product is CASSLGGPGELFF.

V usage is TRBV4-1 and J usage is TRBJ2-1; 9 nucleotides match TRBD2. The CDR3 extends over 15 amino acids. The V segment lost 1 base and the J segment 6 bases; nucleotides outside the gene matches: 4. CDR1 and CDR2 from the germline V gene are MGHRA and YSYEKL. For the CDR3, the DNA is TGCGCCAGCAGCCAAGGCGGGGGGGCTTTCAATGAGCAGTTCTTC. The encoded protein is CASSQGGGAFNEQFF.

This clone was counted a single time. The chain links TRBV5-1 to TRBJ2-3; 9 bases fit TRBD2. J lost 2 bases, V lost 1 base, and 5 bases had no gene match. The CDR3 sequence is 16 residues long. Per germline, CDR1 SGHRS and CDR2 YFSETQ. As DNA, the CDR3 is TGCGCCAGCAGCTTGATTGGCGGGGGGGCCACAGATACGCAGTATTTT. The encoded protein is CASSLIGGGATDTQYF.

V usage is TRBV5-4 and J usage is TRBJ2-1; 8 bases line up with TRBD1. The germline V gene encodes CDR1 SGHNT and CDR2 YYREEE (reference sequence). Germline trimming cut 4 bases from V and 4 bases from J; bases unmatched to any gene: 13. CDR3 length equals 17 residues. The CDR3 bases are TGTGCCAGCAGCGATGGACAGGGCAAAGTCGCGTACAATGAGCAGTTCTTC. This sequence encodes CASSDGQGKVAYNEQFF. Variable domain in full (rest from reference TRBV5-4 and TRBJ2-1): ETGVTQSPTHLIKTRGQQVTLRCSSQSGHNTVSWYQQALGQGPQFIFQYYREEENGRGNFPPRFSGLQFPNYSSELNVNALELDDSALYLCASSDGQGKVAYNEQFFGPGTRLTVL.

V and J are TRBV19 and TRBJ1-1; D is perhaps TRBD1 (5 bases). Trimming stripped 3 bases from V and 2 bases from J, with 10 bases between. The CDR3 consists of 14 residues. Germline values: CDR1 LNHDA, CDR2 SQIVND (reference sequence). The CDR3: CASSMGGLNTEAFF. CDR3 DNA sequence: TGTGCCAGTAGTATGGGGGGTTTAAACACTGAAGCTTTCTTT.

The chain is built from TRBV6-5 and TRBJ2-5; a possible D gene is TRBD1 (6 bases). V lost 7 bases and J 4 bases, leaving 19 bases between the germline ends. CDR3 size: 15 residues. Germline V gene data show CDR1 as MNHEY and CDR2 as SVGAGI. As DNA, the CDR3 is TGTGCCAGCACCTGGGTCTGGGGGCAGGGAGAGACCCAGTACTTC. Residues: CASTWVWGQGETQYF.

With respect to this clone: One end of the junction varies from germline; a read error may be responsible. The chain is built from TRBV9 and TRBJ1-3; D not resolved. The CDR3 contains 12 residues. Germline V gives CDR1 SGDLS, CDR2 YYNGEE. This CDR3 reads CASSVIRGEEVF. CDR3 nucleotide sequence: TGTGCCAGCAGCGTAATCCGCGGGGAAGAGGTTTTT.

CDR3: CASSWNRPSGYEQYF. CDR3 DNA: TGTGCCAGCAGTTGGAACAGGCCTTCGGGTTACGAGCAGTACTTC. V usage is TRBV27 and J usage is TRBJ2-7; a weak D match, TRBD1 (5 bases). The V gene lost 4 bases and the J gene lost 4 bases, with 17 bases spanning the gap. In germline, CDR1 is MNHEY, CDR2 SMNVEV (reference sequence). CDR3 size: 15 residues.

The chain joins TRBV11-2 to TRBJ1-5, with 7 bases lining up with TRBD1. The germline gives CDR1 SGHAT, CDR2 FQNNGV. The CDR3 extends over 15 amino acids. Trimming took 6 bases from V and 3 from J; bases not matched to a gene: 8. CDR3 nucleotides: TGTGCCAGCAGTCAAACCGGGACAGACAATCAGCCCCAGCATTTT. Amino acid sequence: CASSQTGTDNQPQHF.